This T cell receptor beta chain stems from a study of T cell repertoires in cytomegalovirus infection. Study overall: Through public TCR beta signatures, both CMV infection and matching HLA type were indicated. Points from the study as a whole: The ex vivo response showed dominance by HLA-C-restricted CMV-specific TCR beta clonotypes.

MiXCR, run by TCRdb on the reads, gives a single entry per CDR3 protein. The sample has around 540,000 distinct CDR3 sequences; about 33% are singletons. V was clipped by 3 bases and J by 6 bases; unmatched bases: 10. CDR3 length equals 16 residues. Germline V CDR1 and CDR2: KGHDR, SFDVKD. Points on this clonotype: Its antigen is not known.

The clonotype was recovered from a human donor in good health (CMV status not recorded). Some clones in this sample may be carry-over from other donors' samples. The J gene is TRBJ2-7, the V gene TRBV24-1, with 10 bases that match TRBD1. The material sequenced was cultured PBMCs, taken from culture after CMV antigen stimulation. The CDR3 bases are TGTGCCACCAGTGATCCCGCCGGGACAGGGGTTTCCGAGCAGTACTTC. This encodes CATSDPAGTGVSEQYF.